This T cell receptor (beta chain) was retrieved from a study of T cell responses to AZD1222 COVID-19 vaccine. Study details: Pooling was applied to second doses at about 4 or about 12 weeks.

Comment on this clone: Its target is unknown.

Only in-frame clones appear in the TCRdb table, and some are missing; sequencing was by immunoSEQ multiplex PCR. The sample has fewer than 140,000 clones, roughly 90% seen once. The study, taken as a whole, reports: White British people made up most donors, females outnumbered males, and clonal diversity was possibly underestimated. The CD4 TCRs associated with vaccination extended across spike and predominated at 160-218 and 743-854. The reported proportion of spike-specific TCRs targeting unmutated variant regions was nearly half.

The input for sequencing was peripheral blood, taken on day 0 of AZD1222 vaccination. The TCR originated in an adult in good health.

The CDR3, as DNA: TGTGCCAGTAGGCGACAGGGTGGTCCTGAAGCTTTCTTT. It codes for CASRRQGGPEAFF. V usage is TRBV19 and J usage is TRBJ1-1; 7 bases line up with TRBD1. CDR1 and CDR2 (germline): LNHDA, SQIVND (reference sequence). J was trimmed by 6 bases and V by 6 bases; bases with no gene match: 7. CDR3 size: 13 residues.